The T cell receptor (beta chain) described here comes from a study of T cells in localized non-small cell lung cancer. Study-level results: Density of T cells in blood, when higher, went with longer overall survival. Because only a single region of the tumor was sequenced, heterogeneity remains possible.

In regard to this clone: Its antigen is undetermined.

CDR1 and CDR2 (germline): SGHAT, FQNNGV. There are 15 residues in the CDR3. V lost 7 bases, J lost 3 bases, and 18 bases lay in between. The data were produced by immunoSEQ multiplex PCR, yet TCRdb's version contains in-frame clones alone and is incomplete. Of some 53,000 clones listed, roughly 90% were seen once; the top ten hold 18%. The rearrangement links TRBV11-2 to TRBJ1-2, with D tentatively TRBD1 (5 bases). This receptor was obtained from a male donor older than 55 with stage III squamous cell lung carcinoma. The sequencing used peripheral blood, collected before any cancer treatment. The CDR3 sequence: CASKLRAGLDYGYTF. The CDR3 DNA is TGTGCCAGCAAACTTAGGGCAGGGTTGGACTATGGCTACACCTTC.